A single sample gave rise to the 5 T cell receptor beta chains below, sequenced in a study of cytomegalovirus exposure and HLA in healthy donors. With 60 Vbeta and 13 Jbeta primers, the PCR was carried out. This table comes from immunoSEQ multiplex PCR, and its TCRdb copy is limited to in-frame clones, with some not included. The repertoire holds about 140,000 clones, with roughly four fifths as singletons. Sequenced input: PBMCs. Receptors originate from a female donor in good health and CMV-seronegative.

Note on this clone: In the same sample, other DNA sequences code for this CDR3. This chain uses TRBV28 with TRBJ1-1; D gene ambiguous. The CDR3 extends over 14 amino acids. CDR1 and CDR2 (germline): MDHEN, SYDVKM. Trimming took 7 bases from V and 5 from J, leaving 17 bases between them. In nucleotides, the CDR3 is TGTGCCAGCACCACTAGGACGGTCGGGACTGAAGCTTTCTTT. Amino acid sequence: CASTTRTVGTEAFF.

As DNA, the CDR3 is TGTGCCAGCAGTCCAGACCTAGGAGAGACCTACGAGCAGTACTTC. It translates to CASSPDLGETYEQYF. The chain combines TRBV6-1 with TRBJ2-7; D remains unclear. The CDR3 runs 15 residues. V lost 5 bases, J lost 2 bases, and 16 bases lay in between. The V gene's germline CDR1 is MNHNS and CDR2 SASEGT.

This clone is a singleton in its sample. This chain joins TRBV5-1 and TRBJ1-1; TRBD1 is a possible D gene (5 bases). Trimming shortened V by 2 bases and J by 6 bases, and 14 bases separated the two germline ends. CDR3 length equals 14 residues. The germline gives CDR1 SGHRS, CDR2 YFSETQ. In DNA, the CDR3 is TGCGCCAGCAGCTTCGGGGACTCCCGCTCTGAAGCTTTCTTT. Encoded protein: CASSFGDSRSEAFF.

The V and J genes are TRBV18 and TRBJ1-2; 7 bases map to TRBD1. The CDR3 totals 16 residues. The germline V gene encodes CDR1 KGHSH and CDR2 LQKENI. Trimming removed 3 bases from V and 2 bases from J; junction bases left unmatched: 9. CDR3 protein: CASSPYTTGVNYGYTF. In nucleotides, the CDR3 is TGTGCCAGCTCACCGTATACAACAGGGGTCAACTATGGCTACACCTTC.

J is TRBJ2-3 and V is TRBV6-4, with D possibly TRBD1 on 5 matching bases. The ends were cut back, 0 bases at V and 2 bases at J, with 12 bases in the middle. The CDR3 consists of 16 residues. Germline loops: CDR1 MRHNA, CDR2 SNTAGT. CDR3 DNA sequence: TGTGCCAGCAGTGACTCCCCAGCAGGGATCACAGATACGCAGTATTTT. Translated: CASSDSPAGITDTQYF.